The 18 T cell receptor beta chains below all came from one sample that was sequenced in a study of cytomegalovirus exposure and HLA in healthy donors (dated by TCRdb to 2016 to 2017). The library was obtained by the immunoSEQ multiplex PCR assay. For the multiplex PCR, a mixture combining 60 forward primers for TCR Vbeta segments and 13 reverse primers for TCR Jbeta segments was used. In TCRdb, the immuneACCESS table is reduced to in-frame sequences with V and J assigned. These tables do not hold every clone; where another copy was compared, an unresolved V gene accounts for under half, and the others remain unexplained. The sample data list approximately 150,000 clones, and roughly 85% of these were observed just once. 0.65% to 0.9% of the sample comes from the top ten. Sequenced material: PBMCs. The receptor source for this set is a woman aged 30 to 39 in good health and CMV-seronegative.

The chain is built from TRBV19 and TRBJ1-6; possible D gene TRBD1, 5 bases. The V gene lost 8 bases and the J gene lost 1 base, with 6 bases spanning the gap. This CDR3 is built from 13 residues. Germline V CDR1 and CDR2: LNHDA, SQIVND (reference sequence). CDR3 in amino acids: CASQGSYNSPLHF. The CDR3 coding sequence is TGTGCCAGTCAGGGATCCTATAATTCACCCCTCCACTTT. The entire variable domain, with the rest obtained from reference TRBV19 and TRBJ1-6, is as follows: DGGITQSPKYLFRKEGQNVTLSCEQNLNHDAMYWYRQDPGQGLRLIYYSQIVNDFQKGDIAEGYSVSREKKESFPLTVTSAQKNPTAFYLCASQGSYNSPLHFGNGTRLTVT.

V and J are TRBV18 and TRBJ2-5; 9 bases match TRBD1. V lost 5 bases and J lost 5; bases outside the gene matches: 6. CDR3 length: 14 amino acids. CDR1 is KGHSH, CDR2 LQKENI, per germline. CDR3 protein: CASSGDRDQETQYF. The CDR3 DNA reads TGTGCCAGCTCAGGGGACAGGGATCAGGAGACCCAGTACTTC.

The chain links TRBV5-4 to TRBJ2-7; 9 bases align to TRBD1. CDR3 length: 16 residues. Germline V gene lookup returns CDR1 SGHNT and CDR2 YYREEE (reference sequence). Trimming removed 0 bases from V and 3 bases from J; junction bases left unmatched: 7. In DNA, the CDR3 is TGTGCCAGCAGCTTGGTCCCGGGACAGGGCAACTACGAGCAGTACTTC. As protein: CASSLVPGQGNYEQYF.

This chain connects TRBV30 to TRBJ2-7; possibly TRBD1 for D (8 bases). Per germline, CDR1 GTSNPN and CDR2 SVGIG (reference sequence). CDR3 length: 15 residues. CDR3: CASRAGTGASYEQYF. For the CDR3, the DNA is TGTGCTAGCCGAGCGGGGACAGGTGCCTCCTACGAGCAGTACTTC.

J is TRBJ2-6 and V is TRBV19; a weak D match, TRBD2 (5 bases). This CDR3 region has 15 residues. Trimming pared 8 bases from V and 0 bases from J, leaving 11 bases between. Germline loops: CDR1 LNHDA, CDR2 SQIVND (reference sequence). CDR3 DNA sequence: TGTGCCAGTCTTGGACTTAACTCTGGGGCCAACGTCCTGACTTTC. It yields the protein CASLGLNSGANVLTF.

This rearrangement joins TRBV6-5 to TRBJ2-1; possibly TRBD2 for D (6 bases). Germline values: CDR1 MNHEY, CDR2 SVGAGI. The CDR3 consists of 15 residues. The V and J ends lost 5 bases and 2 bases respectively, with 13 bases between them. CDR3: CASSRSRGTYNEQFF. CDR3 sequence (DNA): TGTGCCAGCAGTCGTTCTCGGGGGACCTACAATGAGCAGTTCTTC.

The J gene is TRBJ1-1, the V gene TRBV4-1; D uncertain. The CDR3 consists of 13 residues. Germline CDR1 is MGHRA and CDR2 is YSYEKL. V was clipped by 3 bases and J by 1 base, with 6 bases between them. The CDR3, as DNA: TGCGCCAGCAGCCAGCAGGAGAACACTGAAGCTTTCTTT. Its protein product is CASSQQENTEAFF.

The rearrangement uses TRBV18 and TRBJ2-5; 8 positions agree with TRBD1. Trimming removed 8 bases from V and 2 bases from J; junction bases left unmatched: 4. Germline CDR1 is KGHSH and CDR2 is LQKENI. The CDR3 is made up of 13 amino acids. For the CDR3, the DNA is TGTGCCAGCGGGGGACAGGTTCAAGAGACCCAGTACTTC. This gives the protein CASGGQVQETQYF.

The genes are TRBV2 and TRBJ1-2; D unresolved. The CDR3 extends over 14 amino acids. Germline assignment: CDR1 SNHLY and CDR2 FYNNEI. Between the trimmed V and J ends, which lost 6 bases and 4 bases, there was a span of 15 bases. This CDR3 reads CASRPGRAAYGYTF. The CDR3 region has the DNA TGTGCCAGCAGGCCGGGGAGGGCCGCCTATGGCTACACCTTC.

The chain is built from TRBV10-3 and TRBJ1-6; 8 nucleotides match TRBD1. Unmatched junction bases numbered 7, after V lost 11 bases and J lost 7 bases. CDR1 is ENHRY, CDR2 SYGVKD, per germline. This CDR3 has 13 residues. CDR3 protein: CAPGQAKNSPLHF. CDR3 DNA: TGTGCCCCGGGACAGGCGAAAAATTCACCCCTCCACTTT.

This chain links TRBV9 with TRBJ2-5; 7 bases map to TRBD2. The last part of the DNA fits TRBJ2-7 better; the J call may be wrong. Germline V gene sequence: CDR1 SGDLS, CDR2 YYNGEE. The CDR3 runs to 13 residues. In nucleotides, the CDR3 is TGTGCCAGCAGCGTTAGCGGGTCCTACGAGCAGTACTTC. Translation: CASSVSGSYEQYF.

This chain links TRBV4-3 with TRBJ2-7; 14 nucleotides line up with TRBD2. V trimming: 3 bases; J trimming: 7 bases; junction bases outside the gene matches: 5. Germline V gives CDR1 LGHNA, CDR2 YSLEER. The CDR3 runs to 15 residues. The CDR3 protein is CASSQGLAGAREQYF. The DNA for the CDR3 is TGCGCCAGCAGCCAGGGACTAGCGGGGGCGCGGGAGCAGTACTTC.

A note on this clone: The sample contains more than one DNA sequence encoding this CDR3. The genes are TRBV10-2 and TRBJ1-5; D may be TRBD1 (6 bases). There are 13 residues in the CDR3. CDR1 is WSHSY and CDR2 is SAAADI in the germline V gene. Trimming shortened V by 5 bases and J by 6 bases, and 11 bases separated the two germline ends. The CDR3 loop reads CASSSLGGQPQHF. The CDR3, as DNA: TGCGCCAGCAGTAGCCTAGGGGGTCAGCCCCAGCATTTT.

This chain joins TRBV27 and TRBJ1-4; TRBD1 is a possible D gene (5 bases). V was clipped by 6 bases and J by 0 bases, with 14 bases between them. This CDR3 spans 16 amino acids. Per germline, CDR1 MNHEY and CDR2 SMNVEV (reference sequence). CDR3 protein: CASSSRSGTTNEKLFF. The CDR3 nucleotides are TGTGCCAGCAGCAGCCGTTCAGGGACAACTAATGAAAAACTGTTTTTT.

J is TRBJ1-1 and V is TRBV30, with 9 bases that match TRBD1. V gave up 5 bases and J gave up 5 bases; unmatched junction bases: 6. CDR1 GTSNPN and CDR2 SVGIG come from the germline V gene (reference sequence). The CDR3 loop spans 13 amino acids. CDR3 bases: TGTGCCTGGGGGACAGGGTATGGGACTGAAGCTTTCTTT. Translated, it gives CAWGTGYGTEAFF.

Concerning this clone: The germline gene is not matched at one end of the junction; a read error may be the cause. The chain joins TRBV15 to TRBJ1-2, with 8 nucleotides matching TRBD1. Germline CDR1 reads LNHNV; CDR2 reads YYDKDF (reference sequence). CDR3 length: 12 residues. CDR3 sequence (DNA): TGTGCCACCAGCAGAGACCCTACGGGACAGGTCTTC. Encoded protein: CATSRDPTGQVF.

The chain is built from TRBV18 and TRBJ2-1; 8 bases align to TRBD2. Germline V gene lookup returns CDR1 KGHSH and CDR2 LQKENI. The CDR3 covers 15 residues. J was trimmed by 2 bases and V by 5 bases; bases with no gene match: 5. The CDR3 loop is CASSFGGAAYNEQFF. The CDR3 DNA reads as TGTGCCAGCTCATTCGGGGGGGCCGCCTACAATGAGCAGTTCTTC.

The chain carries TRBV5-1 and TRBJ1-2; 11 nucleotides align to TRBD1. Germline values: CDR1 SGHRS, CDR2 YFSETQ. Trimming cost V 4 bases and J 7 bases; bases outside gene matches: 6. This CDR3 is 14 amino acids long. As DNA, the CDR3 is TGCGCCAGCAGCCTCGGGACAGGGGGAGGTGGCTACACCTTC. Its translation is CASSLGTGGGGYTF. Based on the CDR3 plus reference TRBV5-1 and TRBJ1-2, the full variable domain is KAGVTQTPRYLIKTRGQQVTLSCSPISGHRSVSWYQQTPGQGLQFLFEYFSETQRNKGNFPGRFSGRQFSNSRSEMNVSTLELGDSALYLCASSLGTGGGGYTFGSGTRLTVV.